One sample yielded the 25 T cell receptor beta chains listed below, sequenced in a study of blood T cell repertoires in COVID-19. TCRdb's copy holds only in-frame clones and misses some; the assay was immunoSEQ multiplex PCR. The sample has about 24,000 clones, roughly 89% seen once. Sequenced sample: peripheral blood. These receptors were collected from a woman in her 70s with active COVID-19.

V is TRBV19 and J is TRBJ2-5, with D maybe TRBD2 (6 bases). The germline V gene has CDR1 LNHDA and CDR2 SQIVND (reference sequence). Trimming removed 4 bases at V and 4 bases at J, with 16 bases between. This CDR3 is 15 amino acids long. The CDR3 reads CASSNTRGSGETQYF. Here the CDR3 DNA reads TGTGCCAGTAGTAACACTCGGGGGTCGGGAGAGACCCAGTACTTC. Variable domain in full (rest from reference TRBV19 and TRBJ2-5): DGGITQSPKYLFRKEGQNVTLSCEQNLNHDAMYWYRQDPGQGLRLIYYSQIVNDFQKGDIAEGYSVSREKKESFPLTVTSAQKNPTAFYLCASSNTRGSGETQYFGPGTRLLVL.

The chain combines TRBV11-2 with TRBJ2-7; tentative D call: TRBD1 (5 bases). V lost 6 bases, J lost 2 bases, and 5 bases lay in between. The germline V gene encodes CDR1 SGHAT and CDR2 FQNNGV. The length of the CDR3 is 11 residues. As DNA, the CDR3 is TGTGCCAGCAGGACAGCCTACGAGCAGTACTTC. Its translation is CASRTAYEQYF.

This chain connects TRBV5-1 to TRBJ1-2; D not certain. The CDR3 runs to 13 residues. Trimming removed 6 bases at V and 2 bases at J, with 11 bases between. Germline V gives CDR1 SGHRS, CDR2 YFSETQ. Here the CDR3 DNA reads TGCGCCAGCACCCCGGCAGGCAACTATGGCTACACCTTC. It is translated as CASTPAGNYGYTF.

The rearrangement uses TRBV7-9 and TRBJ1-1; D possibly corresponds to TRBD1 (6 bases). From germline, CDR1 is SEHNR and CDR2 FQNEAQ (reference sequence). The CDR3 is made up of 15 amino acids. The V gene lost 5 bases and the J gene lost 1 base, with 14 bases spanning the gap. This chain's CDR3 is CASSALRQENTEAFF. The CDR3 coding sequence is TGTGCCAGCAGCGCCCTTAGACAGGAGAACACTGAAGCTTTCTTT.

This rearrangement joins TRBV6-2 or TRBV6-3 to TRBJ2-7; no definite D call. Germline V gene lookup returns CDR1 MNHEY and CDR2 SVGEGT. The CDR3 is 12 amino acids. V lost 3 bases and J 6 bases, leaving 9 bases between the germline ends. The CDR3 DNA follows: TGTGCCAGCAGTTATGAGTCCCCCGAGCAGTACTTC. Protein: CASSYESPEQYF.

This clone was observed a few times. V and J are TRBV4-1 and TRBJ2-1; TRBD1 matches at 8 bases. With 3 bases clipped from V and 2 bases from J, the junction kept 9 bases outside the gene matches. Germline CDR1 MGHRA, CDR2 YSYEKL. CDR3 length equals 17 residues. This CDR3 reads CASSQKNPGQAYNEQFF. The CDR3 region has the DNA TGCGCCAGCAGCCAGAAGAACCCGGGACAGGCCTACAATGAGCAGTTCTTC.

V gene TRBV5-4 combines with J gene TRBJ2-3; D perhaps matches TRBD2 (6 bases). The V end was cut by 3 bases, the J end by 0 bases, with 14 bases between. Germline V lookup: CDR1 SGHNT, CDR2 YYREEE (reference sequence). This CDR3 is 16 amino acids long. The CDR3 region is CASSYGGTYSTDTQYF. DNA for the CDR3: TGTGCCAGCAGCTATGGCGGGACCTATAGCACAGATACGCAGTATTTT.

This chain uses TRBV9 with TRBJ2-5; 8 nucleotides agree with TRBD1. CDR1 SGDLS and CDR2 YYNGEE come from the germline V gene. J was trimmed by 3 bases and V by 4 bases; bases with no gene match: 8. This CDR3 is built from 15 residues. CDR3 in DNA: TGTGCCAGCAGCTACCAAACGGGACAGGAAGAGACCCAGTACTTC. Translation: CASSYQTGQEETQYF. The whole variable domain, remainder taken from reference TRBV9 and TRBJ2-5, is DSGVTQTPKHLITATGQRVTLRCSPRSGDLSVYWYQQSLDQGLQFLIQYYNGEERAKGNILERFSAQQFPDLHSELNLSSLELGDSALYFCASSYQTGQEETQYFGPGTRLLVL.

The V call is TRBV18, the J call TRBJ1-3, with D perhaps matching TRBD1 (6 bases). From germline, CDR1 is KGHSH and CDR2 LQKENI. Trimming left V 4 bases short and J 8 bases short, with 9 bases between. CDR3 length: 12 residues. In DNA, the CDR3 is TGTGCCAGCTCACAGGACAGAGACACCATATATTTT. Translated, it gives CASSQDRDTIYF.

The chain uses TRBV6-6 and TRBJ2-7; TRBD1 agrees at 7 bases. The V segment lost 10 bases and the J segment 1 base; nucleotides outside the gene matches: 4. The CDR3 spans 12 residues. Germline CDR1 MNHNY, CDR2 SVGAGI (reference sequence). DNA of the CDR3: TGTGCCACCACGACAGGGTCCTACGAGCAGTACTTC. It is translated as CATTTGSYEQYF.

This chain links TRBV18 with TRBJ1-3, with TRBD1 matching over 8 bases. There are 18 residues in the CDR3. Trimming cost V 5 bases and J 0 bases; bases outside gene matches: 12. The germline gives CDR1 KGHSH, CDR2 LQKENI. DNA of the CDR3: TGTGCCAGCTCAATCGGGACAGGCCGGCAGACCTCTGGAAACACCATATATTTT. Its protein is CASSIGTGRQTSGNTIYF.

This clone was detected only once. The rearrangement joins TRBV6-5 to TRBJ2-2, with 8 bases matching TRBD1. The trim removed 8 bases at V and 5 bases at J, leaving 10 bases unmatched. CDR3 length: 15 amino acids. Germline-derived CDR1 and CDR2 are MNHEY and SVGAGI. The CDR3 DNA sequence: TGTGCCAGCCAACGGGCCAGGGGGCGAACCGGGGAGCTGTTTTTT. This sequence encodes CASQRARGRTGELFF.

This CDR3 reads CASRFTVTYEQYF. The CDR3 DNA is TGCGCCAGCAGGTTTACAGTTACCTACGAGCAGTACTTC. This chain links TRBV5-1 with TRBJ2-7; D call uncertain. The germline CDR1 and CDR2 sequences are SGHRS and YFSETQ. This CDR3 is built from 13 residues. V lost 5 bases and J 2 bases, leaving 11 bases between the germline ends.

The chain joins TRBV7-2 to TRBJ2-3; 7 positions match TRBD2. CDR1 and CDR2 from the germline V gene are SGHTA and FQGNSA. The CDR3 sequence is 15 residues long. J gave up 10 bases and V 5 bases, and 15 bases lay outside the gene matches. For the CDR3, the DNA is TGTGCCAGCAGCACGCAACTTTTAGCGGGCGGGTCGCAGTATTTT. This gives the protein CASSTQLLAGGSQYF.

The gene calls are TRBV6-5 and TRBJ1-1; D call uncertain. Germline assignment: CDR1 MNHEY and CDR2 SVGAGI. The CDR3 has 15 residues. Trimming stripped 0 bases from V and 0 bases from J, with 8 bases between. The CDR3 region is CASSYSRRMNTEAFF. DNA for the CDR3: TGTGCCAGCAGTTACTCGAGGAGGATGAACACTGAAGCTTTCTTT.

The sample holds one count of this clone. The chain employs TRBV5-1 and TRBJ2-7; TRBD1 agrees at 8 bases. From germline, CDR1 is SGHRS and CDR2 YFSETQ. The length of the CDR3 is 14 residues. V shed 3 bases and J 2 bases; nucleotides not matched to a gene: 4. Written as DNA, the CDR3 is TGCGCCAGCAGCTCCGGGACAGGAGCCTACGAGCAGTACTTC. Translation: CASSSGTGAYEQYF.

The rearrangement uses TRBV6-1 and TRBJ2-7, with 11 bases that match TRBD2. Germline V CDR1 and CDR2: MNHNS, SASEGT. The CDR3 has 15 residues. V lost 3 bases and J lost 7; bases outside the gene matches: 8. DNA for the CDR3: TGTGCCAGCAGTGAGTATCTAGCGGGGGGTTGGGAGCAGTACTTC. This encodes CASSEYLAGGWEQYF.

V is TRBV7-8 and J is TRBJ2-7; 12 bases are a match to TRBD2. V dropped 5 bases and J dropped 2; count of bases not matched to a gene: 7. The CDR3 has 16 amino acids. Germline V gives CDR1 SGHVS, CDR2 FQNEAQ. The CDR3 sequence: CASSASSGGATYEQYF. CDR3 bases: TGTGCCAGCAGCGCCTCTAGCGGGGGGGCGACCTACGAGCAGTACTTC.

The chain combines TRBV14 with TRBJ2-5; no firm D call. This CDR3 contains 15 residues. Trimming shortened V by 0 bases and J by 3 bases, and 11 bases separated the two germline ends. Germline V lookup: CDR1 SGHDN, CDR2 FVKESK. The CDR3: CASSQDLVRKETQYF. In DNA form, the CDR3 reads TGTGCCAGCAGCCAAGATCTGGTCAGGAAAGAGACCCAGTACTTC.

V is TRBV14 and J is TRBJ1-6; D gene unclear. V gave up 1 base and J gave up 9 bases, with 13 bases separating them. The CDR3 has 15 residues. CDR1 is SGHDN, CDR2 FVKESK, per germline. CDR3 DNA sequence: TGTGCCAGCAGCCAAGTGGGATCCAGCGGTTCACCCCTCCACTTT. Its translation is CASSQVGSSGSPLHF.

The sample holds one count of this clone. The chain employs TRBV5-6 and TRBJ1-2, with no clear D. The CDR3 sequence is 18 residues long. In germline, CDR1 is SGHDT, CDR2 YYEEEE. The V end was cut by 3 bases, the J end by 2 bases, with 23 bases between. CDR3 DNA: TGTGCCAGCAGCTCTCCCTCACTGGTTAACTCCGGGAACTATGGCTACACCTTC. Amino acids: CASSSPSLVNSGNYGYTF.

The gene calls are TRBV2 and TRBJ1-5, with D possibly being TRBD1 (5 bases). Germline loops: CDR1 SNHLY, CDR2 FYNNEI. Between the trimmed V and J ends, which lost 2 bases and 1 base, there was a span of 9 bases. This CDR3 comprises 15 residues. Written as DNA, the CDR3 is TGTGCCAGCAGTGAATTGGCAGGGAGCAATCAGCCCCAGCATTTT. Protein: CASSELAGSNQPQHF.

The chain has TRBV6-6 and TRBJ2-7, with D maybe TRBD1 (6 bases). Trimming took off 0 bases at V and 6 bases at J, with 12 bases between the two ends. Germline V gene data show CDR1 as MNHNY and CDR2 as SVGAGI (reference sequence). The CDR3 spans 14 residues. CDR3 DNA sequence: TGTGCCAGCAGTTACTCGTCCAGGGGAAGCGAGCAGTACTTC. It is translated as CASSYSSRGSEQYF.

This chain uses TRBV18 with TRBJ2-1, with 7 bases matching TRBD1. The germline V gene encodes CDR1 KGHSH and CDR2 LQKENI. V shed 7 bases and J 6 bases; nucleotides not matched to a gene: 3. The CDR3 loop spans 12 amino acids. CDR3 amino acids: CASLGQSNEQFF. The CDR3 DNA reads TGTGCCAGCTTGGGACAGAGCAATGAGCAGTTCTTC.

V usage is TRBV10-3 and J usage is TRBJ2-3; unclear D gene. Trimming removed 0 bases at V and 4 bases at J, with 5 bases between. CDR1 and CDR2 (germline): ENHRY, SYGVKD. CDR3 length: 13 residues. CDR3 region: CAISESSSDTQYF. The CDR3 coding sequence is TGTGCCATCAGTGAGTCCAGTTCAGATACGCAGTATTTT.